These T cell receptor beta chains were read from a single sample in a study of regulatory T cells in long-lasting Graves disease. One entry per CDR3 protein results from TCRdb running MiXCR on the multiplex PCR reads. The data hold some 490,000 distinct CDR3 sequences, with approximately 12% observed a single time. This sample was shared with a second study, whose subject was T cells in Graves' hyperthyroidism and ophthalmopathy.

Specimen: peripheral blood mononuclear cells (PBMCs), collected at new diagnosis, from a patient treated with antithyroid drugs. The receptors here all came from a young woman with Graves disease. Both conserved end residues are part of each CDR3. D genes are given only for firm matches. Not every row has a clone size; where given, it reads once, few, many or a size class.

>NA|13|TRBJ1-5|TRBV4-3|few
CASSQDWRRPQHF
TGCGCCAGCAGCCAAGATTGGAGGCGGCCCCAGCATTTT
>TRBD1|15|TRBJ2-3|TRBV2|NA
CASRQGTGGTDTQYF
TGTGCCAGCAGGCAGGGGACAGGGGGCACAGATACGCAGTATTTT
>TRBD2|15|TRBJ2-1|TRBV30|many
CALGTSGSSYNEQFF
TGTGCCCTCGGCACTAGCGGGAGCTCCTACAATGAGCAGTTCTTC
>TRBD2|15|TRBJ2-1|TRBV11-2|many
CASSLTSGIHNEQFF
TGTGCCAGCAGCTTAACTAGCGGGATTCACAATGAGCAGTTCTTC
>NA|14|TRBJ2-5|TRBV4-1|many
CASSQGVGGETQYF
TGCGCCAGCAGCCAAGGGGTCGGGGGAGAGACCCAGTACTTC
>TRBD1|16|TRBJ2-7|TRBV28|few
CASSLAIGGPTYERYF
TGTGCCAGCAGTTTGGCGATAGGGGGCCCAACCTACGAGCGGTACTTC
>TRBD2|16|TRBJ2-2|TRBV15|many
CATSRDKRGRTGELFF
TGTGCCACCAGCAGAGATAAGCGGGGGCGAACCGGGGAGCTGTTTTTT
>NA|13|TRBJ2-7|TRBV18|many
CASSPGSSYEQYF
TGTGCCAGCTCACCGGGCAGCTCCTACGAGCAGTACTTC
>NA|15|TRBJ2-7|TRBV5-1|many
CASSLGDTSGREQYF
TGCGCCAGCAGCTTGGGGGACACTTCGGGTCGCGAGCAGTACTTC
>NA|13|TRBJ2-5|TRBV18|many
CASTGSPQETQYF
TGTGCCAGCACAGGTAGCCCTCAAGAGACCCAGTACTTC
>TRBD1|17|TRBJ1-1|TRBV19|many
CASSISAWTGGSTEAFF
TGTGCCAGTAGTATATCGGCGTGGACAGGCGGATCCACTGAAGCTTTCTTT
>NA|13|TRBJ2-7|TRBV11-2|many
CASSFRGIDEQYF
TGTGCCAGCAGCTTTAGGGGGATAGACGAGCAGTACTTC
>NA|14|TRBJ1-5|TRBV2|many
CASSERGLNQPQHF
TGTGCCAGCAGTGAAAGAGGTCTTAATCAGCCCCAGCATTTT
>NA|17|TRBJ1-6|TRBV7-2|many
CASSLDLGATYNSPLHF
TGTGCCAGCAGCTTAGATCTGGGGGCGACGTATAATTCACCCCTCCACTTT
>NA|15|TRBJ1-1|TRBV18|many
CASSLRGGMNTEAFF
TGTGCCAGCTCACTACGTGGAGGGATGAACACTGAAGCTTTCTTT
>NA|14|TRBJ1-5|TRBV6-1|many
CASSPVAVNQPQHF
TGTGCCAGCAGTCCCGTGGCAGTCAATCAGCCCCAGCATTTT
>NA|15|TRBJ1-2|TRBV13|NA
CASSPPPGERLGYTF
TGTGCCAGCAGTCCACCCCCAGGAGAGAGACTTGGCTACACCTTC
>NA|16|TRBJ1-1|TRBV19|NA
CASSIDHGGMNTEAFF
TGTGCCAGTAGTATAGATCACGGGGGGATGAACACTGAAGCTTTCTTT
>NA|17|TRBJ2-7|TRBV15|many
CATSSLVPRTEDYEQYF
TGTGCCACCAGCAGCCTCGTTCCAAGGACAGAAGACTACGAGCAGTACTTC
>TRBD1|13|TRBJ1-6|TRBV7-9|NA
CASSRDRASPLHF
TGTGCCAGCAGCAGAGACAGGGCATCACCCCTCCACTTT
>NA|12|TRBJ1-6|TRBV11-1|once
CASSPTGSPLHF
TGTGCCAGCAGCCCAACTGGTTCACCCCTCCACTTT
>NA|14|TRBJ1-3|TRBV20-1|NA
CSARAPFSGNTIYF
TGCAGTGCTAGGGCCCCCTTCTCTGGAAACACCATATATTTT
>TRBD1|14|TRBJ1-1|TRBV6-2/TRBV6-3|NA
CDSSPQGGNTEAFF
TGTGACAGCAGTCCACAGGGGGGGAACACTGAAGCTTTCTTT
>TRBD2|16|TRBJ2-5|TRBV4-3|few
CASSLRLAGSWETQYF
TGCGCCAGCAGCCTCCGCTTAGCGGGTTCATGGGAGACCCAGTACTTC
>TRBD2|15|TRBJ2-7|TRBV20-1|many
CSAASGGRLTGEQYF
TGCAGTGCCGCCTCGGGGGGTCGGCTGACGGGGGAGCAGTACTTC
>NA|18|TRBJ2-5|TRBV7-9|many
CASSSLTVFKTQQETQYF
TGTGCCAGCAGCTCGTTGACAGTTTTTAAGACGCAGCAAGAGACCCAGTACTTC
>TRBD2|15|TRBJ2-3|TRBV4-1|few
CASSQIAGSLDTQYF
TGCGCCAGCAGCCAGATAGCGGGTAGCTTAGATACGCAGTATTTT
>TRBD1|16|TRBJ1-2|TRBV7-9|many
CASGRPQGALNYGYTF
TGTGCCAGCGGGCGTCCCCAGGGGGCGCTTAACTATGGCTACACCTTC
>TRBD1|15|TRBJ2-2|TRBV7-9|NA
CASSIDRGYTGELFF
TGTGCCAGCAGCATAGACAGGGGGTACACCGGGGAGCTGTTTTTT
>NA|15|TRBJ2-3|TRBV9|few
CASSPVSGGTDTQYF
TGTGCCAGCAGCCCGGTGTCGGGAGGCACAGATACGCAGTATTTT
>TRBD1|17|TRBJ1-5|TRBV28|many
CASSSAVVDRSHQPQHF
TGTGCCAGCAGTTCCGCCGTCGTGGACAGGTCACATCAGCCCCAGCATTTT
>TRBD2|16|TRBJ2-3|TRBV7-2|many
CASSLEGTSGADTQYF
TGTGCCAGCAGCTTAGAGGGGACTAGCGGAGCAGATACGCAGTATTTT
>NA|16|TRBJ2-3|TRBV11-2|many
CASSSLGVSSTDTQYF
TGTGCCAGCAGCTCCCTGGGGGTTTCTAGCACAGATACGCAGTATTTT
>NA|17|TRBJ2-6|TRBV11-2|many
CASSPSGGLSGANVLTF
TGTGCCAGCAGCCCTAGTGGCGGGCTCTCTGGGGCCAACGTCCTGACTTTC
>NA|16|TRBJ2-7|TRBV20-1|few
CSARRSPDVWSYEQYF
TGCAGTGCTAGGAGGAGCCCGGACGTTTGGTCCTACGAGCAGTACTTC
>TRBD1|14|TRBJ1-2|TRBV20-1|many
CSALTRQGDYGYTF
TGCAGTGCTCTGACCCGACAGGGCGACTATGGCTACACCTTC
>TRBD1|14|TRBJ2-2|TRBV19|few
CASRNRGRTGELSF
TGTGCCAGTAGGAACAGGGGGCGAACCGGGGAGCTGTCTTTT
>NA|15|TRBJ2-2|TRBV30|many
CAFQTGPFGTGELFF
TGTGCCTTTCAAACGGGACCCTTTGGCACCGGGGAGCTGTTTTTT
>TRBD2|13|TRBJ2-1|TRBV29-1|many
CSVVGLAGNEQFF
TGCAGCGTTGTGGGACTAGCGGGAAATGAGCAGTTCTTC
>TRBD2|16|TRBJ2-3|TRBV7-9|few
CASSLVQTSGSYTQYF
TGTGCCAGCAGCTTAGTTCAGACTAGCGGGAGCTATACGCAGTATTTT
>NA|14|TRBJ1-3|TRBV11-3|many
CASSGYSSGNTIYF
TGTGCCAGCAGCGGGTATTCCTCTGGAAACACCATATATTTT
>NA|13|TRBJ1-5|TRBV5-5|many
CASSSSVAQPQHF
TGTGCCAGCAGCTCCTCGGTGGCTCAGCCCCAGCATTTT
>NA|15|TRBJ2-3|TRBV11-2|many
CASSPGTPSTDTQYF
TGTGCCAGCAGTCCGGGGACGCCTAGCACAGATACGCAGTATTTT
>NA|13|TRBJ2-1|TRBV7-2|many
CASSPVGQGEQFF
TGTGCCAGCAGCCCAGTCGGGCAGGGCGAGCAGTTCTTC
>NA|14|TRBJ1-2|TRBV6-1|many
CASSSYPGEGGYTF
TGTGCCAGCAGTAGCTACCCGGGGGAGGGTGGCTACACCTTC
>NA|14|TRBJ2-1|TRBV28|NA
CASTLGGIRNEQFF
TGTGCCAGCACTCTAGGGGGGATTAGGAATGAGCAGTTCTTC
>TRBD1|16|TRBJ1-4|TRBV2|NA
CASSETGTGDNEKLFF
TGTGCCAGCAGTGAAACAGGGACAGGGGATAATGAAAAACTGTTTTTT
>NA|15|TRBJ1-1|TRBV5-1|many
CASSGGRTLNTEAFF
TGCGCCAGCAGCGGGGGACGGACCCTGAACACTGAAGCTTTCTTT
>NA|14|TRBJ1-3|TRBV6-1|NA
CASLIGTRGNTIYF
TGTGCCAGTTTAATCGGTACCCGTGGAAACACCATATATTTT
>NA|14|TRBJ2-2|TRBV28|many
CASSFVGGAGELFF
TGTGCCAGCAGTTTCGTAGGGGGGGCCGGGGAGCTGTTTTTT
>TRBD1|16|TRBJ1-3|TRBV29-1|many
CSVESRGTGDGNTIYF
TGCAGCGTTGAATCGCGCGGGACAGGTGACGGAAACACCATATATTTT
>NA|15|TRBJ1-1|TRBV5-1|NA
CASSLVQGLDTEAFF
TGCGCCAGCAGCTTGGTGCAGGGGTTGGACACTGAAGCTTTCTTT
>TRBD1|16|TRBJ2-3|TRBV7-2|NA
CASSPRTGRSTDTQYF
TGTGCCAGCAGCCCCCGGACAGGGCGGAGCACAGATACGCAGTATTTT
>TRBD1|14|TRBJ1-2|TRBV5-8|NA
CASSLTGGRYGYTF
TGTGCCAGCAGCCTCACAGGGGGCCGCTATGGCTACACCTTC
>NA|14|TRBJ1-2|TRBV6-1|many
CASSASLTNYGYTF
TGTGCCAGCAGTGCCTCACTCACTAACTATGGCTACACCTTC
>NA|17|TRBJ1-3|TRBV19|NA
CASSIDAGLSSGNTIYF
TGTGCCAGTAGTATAGATGCTGGGCTATCCTCTGGAAACACCATATATTTT
>TRBD1|15|TRBJ1-4|TRBV20-1|NA
CSARGATGGSEKLFF
TGCAGTGCTAGAGGCGCCACAGGGGGCAGTGAAAAACTGTTTTTT
>NA|13|TRBJ1-2|TRBV18|many
CASSTGQNYGYTF
TGTGCCAGCTCAACCGGGCAAAACTATGGCTACACCTTC
>NA|15|TRBJ1-6|TRBV20-1|few
CSARAQPGGISPLHF
TGCAGTGCTAGGGCCCAGCCGGGAGGGATTTCACCCCTCCACTTT